This TCR beta chain was recovered during a study of regulatory T cells in long-lasting Graves disease. The J segment lost 10 bases and the V segment lost 1 base, leaving 11 bases of the junction unmatched. The CDR3 extends over 16 amino acids. Germline CDR1 LGHNA, CDR2 YNFKEQ. Specified time point: newly diagnosed GD, antithyroid drugs for less than 3 months. After RNA was extracted from PBMCs, the TCR library was made from it. Arm-PCR with iRepertoire HTBI primers amplified the CDR3 regions for these TCR beta libraries. From the multiplex PCR reads, TCRdb called clonotypes with MiXCR, one entry per CDR3 protein. Among about 440,000 distinct CDR3 sequences listed, about a sixth were seen once. This clonotype was counted many times. These data were also filed under a second study, of T cells in Graves' hyperthyroidism and ophthalmopathy.

The sequences come from peripheral blood mononuclear cells (PBMCs), collected at new diagnosis, from a patient treated with antithyroid drugs. The chain carries TRBV4-2 and TRBJ2-1, with 9 bases aligning to TRBD2. The receptor comes from a young woman with Graves disease. Written as DNA, the CDR3 is TGTGCCAGCAGCCAAGTGGGCCTTAGCGGGAGTGGGGAGCAGTTCTTC. Protein product: CASSQVGLSGSGEQFF.